The next 17 T cell receptor beta chains were all read from a single sample in a study of regulatory T cells in long-lasting Graves disease. Construction of the TCR beta libraries employed iRepertoire HTBI primers in conjunction with Arm-PCR of CDR3 regions. TCRdb fed the multiplex PCR reads into MiXCR, producing one record per CDR3 protein. The sample holds 200,000 to 250,000 distinct CDR3 sequences, approximately 18% seen once. Described time point: newly diagnosed GD, antithyroid drugs for less than 3 months. RNA from PBMCs was the source of the TCR library. Another study also made use of these data, one on T cells in Graves' hyperthyroidism and ophthalmopathy.

The material sequenced was peripheral blood mononuclear cells (PBMCs), taken at new diagnosis, from a patient treated with antithyroid drugs. The receptors were gathered from a woman aged 25 to 45 with Graves disease.

This clonotype has at least ten counts. The CDR3 DNA follows: TGTGCCAGCAGCTCCGGTGACCAATCAACTAATGAAAAACTGTTTTTT. Its protein is CASSSGDQSTNEKLFF. The chain uses TRBV11-3 and TRBJ1-4, with unresolved D. The CDR3 extends over 16 amino acids. V dropped 4 bases and J dropped 0 bases, with 12 bases sitting between them. CDR1 and CDR2 (germline): SGHNT, YENEEA.

The V and J genes are TRBV29-1 and TRBJ2-2; 9 bases are shared with TRBD1. V was pared by 6 bases and J by 7 bases, with 9 bases of the junction left unmatched. Germline-derived CDR1 and CDR2 are SQVTM and ANQGSEA. The CDR3 runs 14 residues. The CDR3 region is CSVATGGASGELFF. The CDR3 DNA reads TGCAGCGTGGCCACAGGGGGCGCGAGCGGGGAGCTGTTTTTT.

About this clonotype: A much larger clone differs by one base, so this may be a read error. The conserved final phenylalanine or tryptophan is absent from the CDR3, which likely points to a read error. V and J are TRBV20-1 and TRBJ2-4, with D unresolved. Germline CDR1 and CDR2: DFQATT and SNEGSKA (reference sequence). V was clipped by 3 bases and J by 0 bases, with 12 bases between them. The CDR3 contains 15 residues. The CDR3 loop reads CSASRVGLAKNIQYS. The CDR3, as DNA: TGCAGTGCTAGCAGAGTTGGTCTAGCCAAAAACATTCAGTACTCC.

The chain joins TRBV11-2 to TRBJ2-1; TRBD2 matches at 8 bases. Per germline, CDR1 SGHAT and CDR2 FQNNGV. The length of the CDR3 is 15 residues. The ends lost 3 bases at V and 7 bases at J; junction bases unmatched: 8. The CDR3: CASSFGGGPLNEQFF. The CDR3 DNA sequence: TGTGCCAGCAGCTTCGGGGGGGGCCCTCTAAATGAGCAGTTCTTC. Combining the CDR3 with reference TRBV11-2 and TRBJ2-1 gives the whole variable domain EAGVAQSPRYKIIEKRQSVAFWCNPISGHATLYWYQQILGQGPKLLIQFQNNGVVDDSQLPKDRFSAERLKGVDSTLKIQPAKLEDSAVYLCASSFGGGPLNEQFFGPGTRLTVL.

In this sample, this clonotype turned up many times. J is TRBJ2-5 and V is TRBV5-1, with D perhaps given as TRBD1 or TRBD2 (5 bases each). Trimming pared 4 bases from V and 4 bases from J, leaving 20 bases between. The CDR3 extends over 16 amino acids. Looked up from germline, CDR1 is SGHRS and CDR2 is YFSETQ. CDR3 in DNA: TGCGCCAGCAGCACAGCCGGGACCGCAGGTTCAGAGACCCAGTACTTC. It codes for CASSTAGTAGSETQYF. The variable domain in full, with the rest retrieved from reference TRBV5-1 and TRBJ2-5, is KAGVTQTPRYLIKTRGQQVTLSCSPISGHRSVSWYQQTPGQGLQFLFEYFSETQRNKGNFPGRFSGRQFSNSRSEMNVSTLELGDSALYLCASSTAGTAGSETQYFGPGTRLLVL.

Ten or more counts support this clonotype. The chain links TRBV15 to TRBJ2-2; tentatively, D is TRBD2 (5 bases). From germline, CDR1 is LNHNV and CDR2 YYDKDF (reference sequence). Trimming took off 0 bases at V and 5 bases at J, with 10 bases between the two ends. CDR3 size: 15 residues. For the CDR3, the DNA is TGTGCCACCAGCAGAGATCGCGGAGGTACCGGGGAGCTGTTTTTT. Amino acids: CATSRDRGGTGELFF.

As for this clonotype: This sequence is one base from a far larger clone and is likely a read error. The V and J genes are TRBV2 and TRBJ2-5, with D perhaps TRBD1 or TRBD2 (5 bases each). This CDR3 is built from 17 residues. The V gene's germline CDR1 is SNHLY and CDR2 FYNNEI. V was trimmed by 5 bases and J by 7 bases, leaving 26 bases between them. This CDR3 reads CASSLSGRWVRGVTQYF. CDR3 coding DNA: TGTGCCAGCAGTTTATCGGGGCGTTGGGTCAGAGGAGTGACCCAGTACTTC.

This clonotype was picked up many times. The gene calls are TRBV20-1 and TRBJ2-7; D perhaps matches TRBD2 (6 bases). There are 15 residues in the CDR3. Germline lookup yields CDR1 DFQATT and CDR2 SNEGSKA (reference sequence). V was shortened by 5 bases and J by 2 bases, with 19 bases between the two germline ends. CDR3 nucleotide sequence: TGCAGTGCTCCGGAAACCGGGACTTCACCCTACGAGCAGTACTTC. It translates to CSAPETGTSPYEQYF.

This chain connects TRBV6-1 to TRBJ1-1; D perhaps matches TRBD1 (5 bases). Germline V CDR1 and CDR2: MNHNS, SASEGT. This CDR3 is built from 14 residues. V was shortened by 7 bases and J by 4 bases, with 16 bases between the two germline ends. The CDR3 loop reads CASTRDPYSTEAFF. The CDR3 DNA follows: TGTGCCAGCACTCGGGACCCCTATAGCACTGAAGCTTTCTTT.

This clonotype was detected many times. The chain combines TRBV6-1 with TRBJ1-1, with a possible D match to TRBD1 (5 bases). The CDR3 loop spans 14 amino acids. Trimming removed 5 bases from V and 5 bases from J, with 15 bases in between. The germline V gene has CDR1 MNHNS and CDR2 SASEGT. The CDR3 reads CASSLLRDLTEAFF. The DNA for the CDR3 is TGTGCCAGCAGTCTCCTCAGGGACCTAACTGAAGCTTTCTTT.

The chain uses TRBV5-1 and TRBJ1-6; TRBD1 might be the D (6 bases). Germline V CDR1 and CDR2: SGHRS, YFSETQ. The CDR3 is 14 amino acids. With 1 base removed from V and 7 bases from J, the gap between germline ends came to 9 bases. CDR3 protein: CASSLSQGNSPLHF. DNA for the CDR3: TGCGCCAGCAGCTTGTCGCAGGGGAATTCACCCCTCCACTTT. Combining the CDR3 with reference TRBV5-1 and TRBJ1-6 gives the whole variable domain KAGVTQTPRYLIKTRGQQVTLSCSPISGHRSVSWYQQTPGQGLQFLFEYFSETQRNKGNFPGRFSGRQFSNSRSEMNVSTLELGDSALYLCASSLSQGNSPLHFGNGTRLTVT.

At least ten counts were recorded for this clonotype. V usage is TRBV14 and J usage is TRBJ2-3; D possibly corresponds to TRBD1 (6 bases). The CDR3 is 17 amino acids. Trimming cost V 0 bases and J 0 bases, with 13 bases left between them. CDR1 SGHDN and CDR2 FVKESK come from the germline V gene. CDR3 DNA sequence: TGTGCCAGCAGCCAAGACCCCACAGGGTCTAGCACAGATACGCAGTATTTT. Amino acids: CASSQDPTGSSTDTQYF.

In this sample, this clonotype turned up a few times. J is TRBJ1-3 and V is TRBV5-5; D gene uncertain. Germline V gene sequence: CDR1 SGHKS, CDR2 YYEKEE (reference sequence). Deletions cut 0 bases from V and 0 bases from J, with 10 bases between. The CDR3 length is 16 residues. CDR3 sequence reads: CASSLASGYSGNTIYF. CDR3 nucleotide sequence: TGTGCCAGCAGCTTGGCTTCAGGCTACTCTGGAAACACCATATATTTT.

The V gene is TRBV5-6, the J gene TRBJ1-2; D is possibly TRBD1 (5 bases). The V and J ends lost 4 bases and 0 bases respectively, with 13 bases between them. This CDR3 comprises 15 residues. Germline V gives CDR1 SGHDT, CDR2 YYEEEE. This CDR3 is CASSPTGVANYGYTF. The CDR3 bases are TGTGCCAGCAGCCCCACGGGGGTAGCTAACTATGGCTACACCTTC.

This clonotype was seen many times. The V gene is TRBV28, the J gene TRBJ2-7, with 8 bases matching TRBD1. Germline trimming cut 9 bases from V and 2 bases from J; bases unmatched to any gene: 9. The CDR3 totals 14 residues. Germline V CDR1 and CDR2: MDHEN, SYDVKM. CDR3 loop: CASAAGTGPYEQYF. The DNA for the CDR3 is TGTGCCAGTGCGGCCGGGACAGGACCCTACGAGCAGTACTTC. Complete variable domain (other parts from reference TRBV28 and TRBJ2-7): DVKVTQSSRYLVKRTGEKVFLECVQDMDHENMFWYRQDPGLGLRLIYFSYDVKMKEKGDIPEGYSVSREKKERFSLILESASTNQTSMYLCASAAGTGPYEQYFGPGTRLTVT.

As for this clonotype: The junction departs from the called germline gene at one end, perhaps through a read error. The chain is built from TRBV30 and TRBJ2-3; D uncertain. CDR3 length equals 11 residues. Germline CDR1 and CDR2: GTSNPN and SVGIG (reference sequence). The CDR3 region has the DNA TGTGCCTGGAGTGTACAGTTGGATAAGTACTTC. Its translation is CAWSVQLDKYF.

This chain joins TRBV30 and TRBJ2-5; 15 bases agree with TRBD2. CDR3 length equals 17 residues. Trimming took 1 base from V and 3 from J; bases not matched to a gene: 6. CDR1 is GTSNPN and CDR2 is SVGIG in the germline V gene (reference sequence). The CDR3 coding sequence is TGTGCCTGGAGTGGTGAGGGACTAGCGGGGGGTAAAGAGACCCAGTACTTC. This gives the protein CAWSGEGLAGGKETQYF.